These 25 T cell receptor beta chains came from one sample sequenced in a study of beta chain features in type 1 diabetes. Study findings and constraints: TCRB CDR3s from Type 1 diabetes patients were moderately but significantly shorter in all four CD4+ subsets.

What these receptors recognize is not known. The entirety of the isolated RNA underwent reverse transcription, so expressed TCRB transcripts were sequenced. Profiled with immunoSEQ multiplex PCR; TCRdb holds only in-frame clones, not every one. This table holds a few hundred thousand clones, 10% to 15% found once. The source material was naive CD4+ T cells from blood. These receptor sequences come from a woman between 18 and 29 years old with type 1 diabetes.

This clone appeared a few times. The V call is TRBV14, the J call TRBJ2-2; D ambiguous. Germline loops: CDR1 SGHDN, CDR2 FVKESK. Trimming left V 4 bases short and J 7 bases short, with 10 bases between. This CDR3 spans 13 amino acids. CDR3: CASSPQSGGELFF. In DNA form, the CDR3 reads TGTGCCAGCAGCCCACAGTCTGGCGGGGAGCTGTTTTTT.

The chain joins TRBV5-6 to TRBJ2-5; the match to TRBD2 covers 7 bases. The CDR3 loop spans 15 amino acids. V shed 5 bases, J shed 6 bases, and the junction held 13 bases outside the gene matches. Germline CDR1 is SGHDT and CDR2 is YYEEEE. The CDR3 DNA follows: TGTGCCAGCAGATCGACTAGCACTAAGACTCAGACCCAGTACTTC. It codes for CASRSTSTKTQTQYF.

The chain employs TRBV4-1 and TRBJ2-2; TRBD2 matches at 7 bases. The V gene's germline CDR1 is MGHRA and CDR2 YSYEKL. This CDR3 has 15 amino acids. V shed 2 bases, J shed 4 bases, and the junction held 4 bases outside the gene matches. Here the CDR3 reads CASSQPAGITGELFF. The DNA of the CDR3 is TGCGCCAGCAGCCAACCAGCGGGAATCACCGGGGAGCTGTTTTTT.

This clone was found a few times. The chain combines TRBV30 with TRBJ2-1; 10 nucleotides align to TRBD2. V was pared by 2 bases and J by 10 bases, with 5 bases of the junction left unmatched. CDR3 length equals 13 residues. Looked up from germline, CDR1 is GTSNPN and CDR2 is SVGIG (reference sequence). Written as DNA, the CDR3 is TGTGCCTGGAGTTACCTGACTAGCGGGGAGCAGTTCTTC. The encoded protein is CAWSYLTSGEQFF.

The chain recombines TRBV10-3 with TRBJ2-7; D uncertain. CDR3 length: 12 amino acids. V was shortened by 3 bases and J by 4 bases, with 7 bases between the two germline ends. Looked up from germline, CDR1 is ENHRY and CDR2 is SYGVKD. The CDR3 bases are TGTGCCATCAGTGATTCGGGTTACGAGCAGTACTTC. Translating gives CAISDSGYEQYF.

The chain recombines TRBV7-6 with TRBJ2-5; D remains ambiguous. V was cut by 0 bases and J by 5 bases, with 7 bases left in between. Per the germline V gene, CDR1 is SGHVS and CDR2 is FNYEAQ. The CDR3 length is 13 residues. CDR3 protein: CASSLALSETQYF. The CDR3, as DNA: TGTGCCAGCAGCTTAGCTCTCTCGGAGACCCAGTACTTC.

In its sample, this clone was seen a few times. The V gene is TRBV16, the J gene TRBJ1-2, with D perhaps TRBD1 (5 bases). The germline V gene has CDR1 KGHSY and CDR2 FQNENV. The length of the CDR3 is 14 residues. Trimming stripped 1 base from V and 4 bases from J, with 10 bases between. CDR3 nucleotide sequence: TGTGCCAGCAGCCAATTCGGGGGAGTCTATGGCTACACCTTC. Amino acid sequence: CASSQFGGVYGYTF. Full variable domain (outside the CDR3, taken from reference TRBV16 and TRBJ1-2): GEEVAQTPKHLVRGEGQKAKLYCAPIKGHSYVFWYQQVLKNEFKFLISFQNENVFDETGMPKERFSAKCLPNSPCSLEIQATKLEDSAVYFCASSQFGGVYGYTFGSGTRLTVV.

This clone was seen only a few times. The genes are TRBV25-1 and TRBJ2-3; a possible D gene is TRBD2 (6 bases). Trimming took 1 base from V and 3 from J, leaving 14 bases between them. This CDR3 is built from 16 residues. Germline assignment: CDR1 MGHDK and CDR2 SYGVNS. The CDR3 coding sequence is TGTGCCAGCAGTGAATTACTGGGAGCGGGTACAGATACGCAGTATTTT. This gives the protein CASSELLGAGTDTQYF.

The chain recombines TRBV4-3 with TRBJ1-1, with a tentative D call TRBD1 (5 bases). Per germline, CDR1 LGHNA and CDR2 YSLEER. This CDR3 has 15 amino acids. The germline V and J ends were trimmed by 0 bases and 6 bases, with 14 bases remaining between them. The CDR3 is CASSQDWGGRSEAFF. DNA for the CDR3: TGCGCCAGCAGCCAAGATTGGGGCGGAAGGTCTGAAGCTTTCTTT.

There are a few counts of this clone. V is TRBV9 and J is TRBJ1-2; 12 bases match TRBD1. Unmatched junction bases numbered 11, after V lost 3 bases and J lost 8 bases. Per germline, CDR1 SGDLS and CDR2 YYNGEE. The CDR3 runs 16 residues. The CDR3 nucleotides read TGTGCCAGCAGCGGGACCGGGACAGGGGGCGCGGGGGGCTACACCTTC. Translated: CASSGTGTGGAGGYTF.

There are a few counts of this clone. This chain links TRBV7-7 with TRBJ2-3; possible D gene TRBD1, 5 bases. CDR3 length equals 13 residues. Germline CDR1 is SSHAT and CDR2 is FNYEAQ (reference sequence). V gave up 5 bases and J gave up 6 bases, with 12 bases separating them. The CDR3 DNA reads as TGTGCCAGCAGCGTGGACACCGTGGATACGCAGTATTTT. This codes for CASSVDTVDTQYF. The full variable domain, rest sourced from reference TRBV7-7 and TRBJ2-3, is GAGVSQSPRYKVTKRGQDVTLRCDPISSHATLYWYQQALGQGPEFLTYFNYEAQPDKSGLPSDRFSAERPEGSISTLTIQRTEQRDSAMYRCASSVDTVDTQYFGPGTRLTVL.

This clone occurred a few times. CDR3 protein: CASSSVVETQYF. The CDR3 region has the DNA TGTGCCAGCAGTTCGGTAGTAGAGACCCAGTACTTC. The V call is TRBV28, the J call TRBJ2-5; no firm D call. CDR3 length: 12 amino acids. The ends were cut back, 4 bases at V and 4 bases at J, with 7 bases in the middle. Germline V gene sequence: CDR1 MDHEN, CDR2 SYDVKM.

This clone was counted a few times. The V call is TRBV4-3, the J call TRBJ1-5, with D possibly TRBD1 on 6 matching bases. CDR1 is LGHNA and CDR2 is YSLEER in the germline V gene. CDR3 length: 15 residues. Trimming cost V 2 bases and J 3 bases, with 11 bases left between them. The CDR3 region has the DNA TGCGCCAGCAGCCAACGCCGGGACAACAATCAGCCCCAGCATTTT. As protein: CASSQRRDNNQPQHF.

V is TRBV28 and J is TRBJ2-3; TRBD2 agrees at 8 bases. CDR3 length: 19 residues. V lost 3 bases, J lost 0 bases, and 14 bases stayed unmatched. Germline CDR1 and CDR2: MDHEN and SYDVKM. The CDR3 region has the DNA TGTGCCAGCAGTTTTATCTTAGCTAGCGGGTCCCTAAGCACAGATACGCAGTATTTT. It specifies CASSFILASGSLSTDTQYF.

DNA for the CDR3: TGTGCCTACCTGGCGGGGGCCACCTACGAGCAGTACTTC. Residues: CAYLAGATYEQYF. The chain links TRBV30 to TRBJ2-7, with D possibly being TRBD2 (7 bases). This CDR3 is built from 13 residues. The V end lost 7 bases, the J end lost 2 bases, and 15 bases lay between the germline ends. Germline values: CDR1 GTSNPN, CDR2 SVGIG (reference sequence).

The chain links TRBV30 to TRBJ1-4; D is uncertain. CDR3 length: 12 amino acids. The V gene lost 0 bases and the J gene lost 8 bases, with 7 bases spanning the gap. Germline V CDR1 and CDR2: GTSNPN, SVGIG (reference sequence). The CDR3 DNA reads as TGTGCCTGGAGTGTTATGAGGGAAAAACTGTTTTTT. Translating it yields CAWSVMREKLFF.

CDR3 sequence (DNA): TGTGCCAGCAGCTCCTCAGGGGGCACTGAAGCTTTCTTT. Its translation: CASSSSGGTEAFF. The V call is TRBV11-3, the J call TRBJ1-1, with TRBD1 matching over 7 bases. Unmatched junction bases numbered 3, after V lost 4 bases and J lost 4 bases. Germline V gene data show CDR1 as SGHNT and CDR2 as YENEEA. This CDR3 contains 13 residues.

This clone occurred a few times. The chain links TRBV28 to TRBJ1-2; D perhaps matches TRBD1 (6 bases). Germline CDR1 and CDR2: MDHEN and SYDVKM. CDR3 length equals 12 residues. V lost 5 bases, J lost 8 bases, and 12 bases lay in between. CDR3 residues: CASSGLGAGYTF. The CDR3 region has the DNA TGTGCCAGCAGTGGGTTGGGGGCCGGCTACACCTTC.

The genes are TRBV7-2 and TRBJ1-4; 9 bases agree with TRBD1. Germline CDR1 SGHTA, CDR2 FQGNSA. The trim removed 1 base at V and 12 bases at J, leaving 6 bases unmatched. The CDR3 totals 14 residues. CDR3 residues: CASSLVTGGAELFF. In DNA form, the CDR3 reads TGTGCCAGCAGCTTAGTGACAGGGGGTGCAGAACTGTTTTTT.

The V and J genes are TRBV11-2 and TRBJ1-4, with D maybe TRBD1 (5 bases). Per the germline V gene, CDR1 is SGHAT and CDR2 is FQNNGV. Trimming stripped 4 bases from V and 5 bases from J, with 14 bases between. The CDR3 runs to 15 residues. CDR3 nucleotides: TGTGCCAGCAGCTCCCTCCGGGGGAGGAATGAAAAACTGTTTTTT. This gives the protein CASSSLRGRNEKLFF.

In this sample, this clone turned up a few times. J is TRBJ2-3 and V is TRBV5-4; TRBD2 matches at 7 bases. With 1 base clipped from V and 2 bases from J, the junction kept 7 bases outside the gene matches. The germline V gene encodes CDR1 SGHNT and CDR2 YYREEE (reference sequence). The CDR3 has 16 amino acids. In DNA form, the CDR3 reads TGTGCCAGCAGCTTGAGGTCTAGCGGATCCACAGATACGCAGTATTTT. It translates to CASSLRSSGSTDTQYF. The variable domain in full, completed from reference TRBV5-4 and TRBJ2-3, reads ETGVTQSPTHLIKTRGQQVTLRCSSQSGHNTVSWYQQALGQGPQFIFQYYREEENGRGNFPPRFSGLQFPNYSSELNVNALELDDSALYLCASSLRSSGSTDTQYFGPGTRLTVL.

This chain links TRBV15 with TRBJ1-1; D is perhaps TRBD1 (5 bases). Trimming stripped 1 base from V and 6 bases from J, with 24 bases between. Germline CDR1 LNHNV, CDR2 YYDKDF (reference sequence). There are 18 residues in the CDR3. In DNA form, the CDR3 reads TGTGCCACCAGCAGAGTCCAGGAGGGATTTCGGGGCGGTCCTGAAGCTTTCTTT. Translation gives CATSRVQEGFRGGPEAFF. Using reference TRBV15 and TRBJ1-1 for the parts outside the CDR3, the full variable domain is DAMVIQNPRYQVTQFGKPVTLSCSQTLNHNVMYWYQQKSSQAPKLLFHYYDKDFNNEADTPDNFQSRRPNTSFCFLDIRSPGLGDTAMYLCATSRVQEGFRGGPEAFFGQGTRLTVV.

In this sample, this clone turned up a few times. The gene calls are TRBV7-2 and TRBJ2-1; 10 bases agree with TRBD2. There are 14 residues in the CDR3. CDR1 SGHTA and CDR2 FQGNSA come from the germline V gene. V lost 5 bases and J lost 10; bases outside the gene matches: 8. The DNA for the CDR3 is TGTGCCAGCAGCCACAGCGGGGGGGGTTGGGAGCAGTTCTTC. Encoded protein: CASSHSGGGWEQFF.

This clone has a handful of counts. CDR3 in DNA: TGTGCCAGCGATAAAGCTGGGACAGGGTCTTACAATGAGCAGTTCTTC. Translated: CASDKAGTGSYNEQFF. The chain has TRBV6-6 and TRBJ2-1, with 9 nucleotides matching TRBD1. Trimming took 8 bases from V and 4 from J; bases not matched to a gene: 12. CDR1 and CDR2 from the germline V gene are MNHNY and SVGAGI (reference sequence). The CDR3 length is 16 residues.

The V call is TRBV15, the J call TRBJ1-6; TRBD1 matches at 8 bases. Looked up from germline, CDR1 is LNHNV and CDR2 is YYDKDF (reference sequence). V shed 5 bases, J shed 3 bases, and the junction held 3 bases outside the gene matches. The CDR3 consists of 15 residues. The CDR3 bases are TGTGCCACCAGCGGAGGGACAGGCTATAATTCACCCCTCCACTTT. This codes for CATSGGTGYNSPLHF.